Listed below are T cell receptor beta chains from one sample, sequenced in a study of CD8+CD57+ T cells in acquired aplastic anemia. MiXCR was run by TCRdb on the reads, yielding one entry per CDR3 protein. The data show 250,000 to 350,000 distinct CDR3 sequences, about three fifths seen once. The specimen sequenced was sorted CD4+, CD8+, or CD8+CD57+ T cells (not recorded which) from PBMCs. These receptors were collected from a human donor with aplastic anemia. Both conserved end residues are part of each CDR3. The D gene is left open where the match is weak. Not every row has a clone size; where given, it reads once, few, many or a size class.

clone_size d_call j_call v_call cdr3_aa cdr3_nt
. . TRBJ1-5 TRBV9 CASSLIRQNQPQHF TGTGCCAGCAGCTTGATCAGACAGAATCAGCCCCAGCATTTT
. . TRBJ2-1 TRBV2 CASSVQGVHNEQFF TGTGCCAGCAGTGTACAGGGCGTCCACAATGAGCAGTTCTTC
many TRBD1 TRBJ1-2 TRBV7-8 CASSLVDRGNYGYTF TGTGCCAGCAGCTTAGTTGACAGGGGGAACTATGGCTACACCTTC
. . TRBJ1-5 TRBV19 CASSIEYGRGNQPQHF TGTGCCAGTAGTATTGAATATGGTAGGGGCAATCAGCCCCAGCATTTT
. TRBD1 TRBJ2-7 TRBV10-3 CAISAGTGGYEQYF TGTGCCATCAGTGCCGGGACAGGGGGATACGAGCAGTACTTC
. TRBD2 TRBJ2-3 TRBV7-9 CASSRTSGTSTDTQYF TGTGCCAGCAGCAGGACTAGCGGGACTTCCACAGATACGCAGTATTTT
many TRBD1 TRBJ2-7 TRBV7-8 CASSLEGTGGAGSTYEQYF TGTGCCAGCAGCTTAGAAGGGACAGGGGGCGCCGGTAGTACCTACGAGCAGTACTTC
. TRBD2 TRBJ2-3 TRBV7-6 CASSPIAGGPGDTQYF TGTGCCAGCAGCCCTATAGCGGGGGGGCCGGGAGATACGCAGTATTTT
. . TRBJ2-1 TRBV20-1 CSATKPIGDNEQFF TGCAGTGCTACAAAGCCTATCGGTGACAATGAGCAGTTCTTC
. TRBD2 TRBJ2-1 TRBV10-2 CAGARASGDPSQFF TGCGCGGGGGCGCGGGCTAGCGGGGACCCCTCGCAGTTCTTC
many TRBD1 TRBJ1-3 TRBV3-1 CASSPSGTGTGNTIYF TGTGCCAGCAGCCCCTCCGGGACAGGGACTGGAAACACCATATATTTT
. TRBD1 TRBJ1-2 TRBV12-3/TRBV12-4 CASRPPGQGSSGYTF TGTGCCAGCAGACCACCGGGACAGGGGTCTAGTGGCTACACCTTC
. . TRBJ2-7 TRBV12-3/TRBV12-4 CASGLNRAHYEQYF TGTGCCAGCGGCCTCAACAGGGCCCACTACGAGCAGTACTTC
. TRBD2 TRBJ2-5 TRBV2 CASSEATAFAGGPETQYF TGTGCCAGCAGTGAAGCGACAGCCTTTGCGGGAGGGCCAGAGACTCAGTACTTC
. TRBD1 TRBJ1-2 TRBV14 CASSQYPDRQPYYGYTF TGTGCCAGCAGCCAATATCCGGACAGGCAGCCGTATTATGGCTACACCTTC
. TRBD1 TRBJ1-5 TRBV25-1 CASSGQGRNQPQHF TGTGCCAGCAGCGGACAGGGGCGGAATCAGCCCCAGCATTTT
once . TRBJ2-6 TRBV14 CASGSSGANALTF TGTGCCAGCGGCTCATCTGGGGCCAACGCCCTGACTTTC
many TRBD2 TRBJ2-7 TRBV12-3/TRBV12-4 CASSLEGTAGGRNEQYF TGTGCCAGCAGTCTCGAGGGGACAGCGGGAGGGAGGAACGAGCAGTACTTC
many . TRBJ2-7 TRBV7-2 CASTSGGGLRNEQYF TGTGCCAGCACCTCAGGTGGGGGGCTAAGGAACGAGCAGTACTTC
. . TRBJ2-3 TRBV7-2 CASSLRDISLDTQYF TGTGCCAGCAGCCTCAGGGACATAAGTCTGGATACGCAGTATTTT
many . TRBJ2-5 TRBV12-3/TRBV12-4 CASSRHESQETQYF TGTGCCAGCAGCCGACATGAGAGCCAAGAGACCCAGTACTTC
many . TRBJ1-1 TRBV10-1 CASSESPGHREAFF TGCGCCAGCAGTGAGTCGCCGGGACACCGGGAAGCTTTCTTT
few TRBD1 TRBJ1-2 TRBV2 CASRGDSGYGYTF TGTGCCAGCAGGGGGGACAGCGGCTATGGCTACACCTTC
many . TRBJ2-3 TRBV5-1 CASSLGRSTDTQYF TGCGCCAGCAGCTTGGGCAGAAGCACAGATACGCAGTATTTT
few . TRBJ1-1 TRBV20-1 CSARDRTTNTEAFF TGCAGTGCTAGAGACCGGACTACGAACACTGAAGCTTTCTTT
. . TRBJ2-2 TRBV12-3/TRBV12-4 CASSLRHGGSTGELFF TGTGCCAGCAGTTTAAGGCACGGGGGTAGCACCGGGGAGCTGTTTTTT
. TRBD1 TRBJ1-6 TRBV2 CASLNDRVNSPLHF TGTGCTAGCCTTAATGACAGGGTTAATTCACCCCTCCACTTT
. TRBD1 TRBJ1-2 TRBV12-3/TRBV12-4 CASSSKDRPFYGYTF TGCGCCAGCAGTTCGAAGGACAGGCCCTTTTACGGCTACACCTTC
. . TRBJ2-3 TRBV7-2 CASSLAQGTDTQYF TGTGCCAGCAGCTTAGCCCAGGGCACAGATACGCAGTATTTT
. . TRBJ1-6 TRBV6-4 CASSEVAGDSYSPLHF TGTGCCAGCAGTGAAGTGGCTGGGGATTCATATTCACCCCTCCACTTT
many . TRBJ1-2 TRBV29-1 CSVGYVQGNGYTF TGCAGCGTTGGCTATGTGCAGGGGAATGGCTACACCTTC
few TRBD2 TRBJ2-7 TRBV7-9 CASSALTSGEYEQYF TGTGCCAGCAGCGCCCTGACTAGCGGGGAATACGAGCAGTACTTC
. . TRBJ1-1 TRBV20-1 CSARFANTEAFF TGCAGTGCTAGGTTTGCGAACACTGAAGCTTTCTTT
. TRBD2 TRBJ2-7 TRBV7-9 CASSLGGSGATGEQYF TGTGCCAGCAGCTTAGGTGGTAGCGGGGCGACGGGAGAGCAGTACTTC
. . TRBJ1-4 TRBV7-9 CASRTDGGGEKLFF TGTGCCAGCCGAACAGACGGGGGGGGTGAAAAACTGTTTTTT
. . TRBJ2-1 TRBV19 CASSGGPARRDNGQFF TGTGCCAGTAGTGGCGGCCCAGCGAGAAGAGACAATGGGCAGTTCTTC
many . TRBJ2-3 TRBV7-3 CASSSRRWRAGGRTDTQYF TGTGCCAGCAGCTCAAGACGCTGGAGGGCGGGCGGCCGCACAGATACGCAGTATTTT
few . TRBJ2-1 TRBV12-3/TRBV12-4 CASSLQRASYNEQFF TGTGCCAGCAGTTTACAGCGGGCCTCCTACAATGAGCAGTTCTTC
. . TRBJ1-1 TRBV5-1 CASSLVRIRTEAFF TGTGCCAGCAGCTTGGTAAGGATTCGCACTGAAGCTTTCTTT
many . TRBJ1-1 TRBV20-1 CSARDQTFVAFF TGCAGTGCTAGAGATCAAACATTTGTAGCTTTCTTT
. . TRBJ2-7 TRBV10-2 CASSGLPYEQYF TGCGCCAGCAGTGGGTTGCCCTACGAGCAGTACTTC
. TRBD2 TRBJ2-7 TRBV20-1 CSARTSGTYEQYF TGCAGTGCTAGGACTAGCGGAACCTACGAGCAGTACTTC
. TRBD1 TRBJ1-2 TRBV15 CATSSPGQGSSYGYTF TGTGCCACCAGCAGTCCGGGACAGGGCAGTAGCTATGGCTACACCTTC
few TRBD2 TRBJ2-5 TRBV5-1 CASSLDGTRSETQYF TGCGCCAGCAGCTTGGATGGGACTAGGAGTGAGACCCAGTACTTC
. TRBD1 TRBJ2-5 TRBV7-9 CASSYRLDRGKETQYF TGTGCCAGCAGTTATAGGTTGGACAGGGGGAAGGAGACCCAGTACTTC
. . TRBJ2-7 TRBV20-1 CSATRERNEQYF TGCAGTGCTACACGGGAGAGAAACGAGCAGTACTTC
many TRBD1 TRBJ1-1 TRBV20-1 CSAPGGLNTEAFF TGCAGTGCTCCAGGGGGCCTGAACACTGAAGCTTTCTTT
. . TRBJ2-3 TRBV7-9 CASSDVEDTQYF TGTGCCAGCAGCGATGTGGAAGATACGCAGTATTTT
. . TRBJ2-7 TRBV7-8 CATPYRDSSYEQYF TGTGCCACGCCCTACCGGGACTCAAGCTACGAGCAGTACTTC
many TRBD1 TRBJ1-2 TRBV9 CASNDLGQGGYGYTF TGTGCCAGCAACGACCTGGGACAGGGTGGCTATGGCTACACCTTC
. . TRBJ1-5 TRBV15 CATSRDGGGDYQPQHF TGTGCCACCAGCAGAGATGGGGGAGGGGACTATCAGCCCCAGCATTTT
. . TRBJ1-5 TRBV19 CASSWEPSQPQHF TGTGCCAGTAGTTGGGAGCCGTCTCAGCCCCAGCATTTT